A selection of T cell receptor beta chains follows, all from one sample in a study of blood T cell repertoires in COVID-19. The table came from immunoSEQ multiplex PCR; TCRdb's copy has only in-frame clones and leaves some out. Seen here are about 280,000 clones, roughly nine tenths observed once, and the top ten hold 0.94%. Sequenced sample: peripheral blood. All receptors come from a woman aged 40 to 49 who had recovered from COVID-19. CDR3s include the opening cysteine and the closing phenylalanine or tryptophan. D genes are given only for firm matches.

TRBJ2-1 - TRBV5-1 TGCGCCAGCAGCTTGGCCCAGGGATCCTACAATGAGCAGTTCTTC CASSLAQGSYNEQFF
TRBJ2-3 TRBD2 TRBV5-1 TGCGCCAGCAGCTCTTGGGGCAGCGGGGATATCACAGATACGCAGTATTTT CASSSWGSGDITDTQYF
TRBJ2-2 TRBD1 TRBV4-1 TGCGCCAGCAGCCGGGGACAGGGACCCACCGGGGAGCTGTTTTTT CASSRGQGPTGELFF
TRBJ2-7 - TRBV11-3 TGTGCCAGCAGCTTCCAGGGCTCCGGCGAGCAGTACTTC CASSFQGSGEQYF
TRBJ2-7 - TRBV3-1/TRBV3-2 TGTGCCAGCAGCCAAGCAGGGGAAGAGCAGTACTTC CASSQAGEEQYF
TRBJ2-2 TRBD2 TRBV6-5 TGTGCCAGCAGCAGACTAGCGGGAGCCGGGGAGCTGTTTTTT CASSRLAGAGELFF
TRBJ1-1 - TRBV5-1 TGCGCCAGCAGCTTGGCGGACAATCCATCGGGTACTGAAGCTTTCTTT CASSLADNPSGTEAFF
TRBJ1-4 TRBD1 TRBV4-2 TGTGCCAGCAGCAGGGACAGCCCGAATGAAAAACTGTTTTTT CASSRDSPNEKLFF
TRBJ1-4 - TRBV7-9 TGTGCCAGCAGCCCGGGGGACGGGGACCTTAATGAAAAACTGTTTTTT CASSPGDGDLNEKLFF
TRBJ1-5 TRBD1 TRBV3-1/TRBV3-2 TGTGCCAGCAGCCAGGCCGGGACAGGGGGCAATCAGCCCCAGCATTTT CASSQAGTGGNQPQHF
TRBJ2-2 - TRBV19 TGTGCCAGTACCCTGACAGGTAACACCGGGGAGCTGTTTTTT CASTLTGNTGELFF
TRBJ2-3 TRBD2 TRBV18 TGTGCCAGCTCACCAAGCCCTCAGCTAGCGGGAGTCACAGATACGCAGTATTTT CASSPSPQLAGVTDTQYF
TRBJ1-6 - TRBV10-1 TGCGCCAGCAGCCGCCCCAGGCCACCCCTCCACTTT CASSRPRPPLHF